This T cell receptor (beta chain) was recorded in a study of beta chain features in type 1 diabetes. Study results and caveats: In all four CD4+ subsets, TCRB CDR3 length was significantly, moderately reduced in type 1 diabetes.

A word on this clone: Its cognate antigen is unknown.

CDR1 is LNHNV and CDR2 is YYDKDF in the germline V gene (reference sequence). The CDR3 loop spans 18 amino acids. With 2 bases removed from V and 4 bases from J, the gap between germline ends came to 21 bases. Since all of the isolated RNA was reverse transcribed, expressed TCRB transcripts were what got sequenced. Assay: immunoSEQ multiplex PCR; the TCRdb copy retains only in-frame clones and omits some. The table includes some 350,000 clones, 13% detected once. V and J are TRBV15 and TRBJ2-1; D might be TRBD2 (6 bases). The source of this sequence is a young woman with type 1 diabetes. Sequenced material: naive CD4+ T cells from blood. CDR3 sequence reads: CATSRNSGESPTYNEQFF. The CDR3 DNA follows: TGTGCCACCAGCAGAAATTCGGGGGAATCCCCTACATACAATGAGCAGTTCTTC.